Below, 5 T cell receptor beta chains from the same sample are listed, as sequenced in a study of T cells in Graves' hyperthyroidism and ophthalmopathy. The investigators amplified TCR beta CDR3 regions from RNA transcripts. The study used the HTBI primer set for a first-round RT-PCR of the TCR CDR3. TCRdb reprocessed the multiplex PCR reads with MiXCR, giving one entry per CDR3 protein. This sample has hundreds of thousands of distinct CDR3 sequences, with just under 45% found just once. Sequenced: peripheral blood or thyroid tissue (not recorded which). The receptor set was obtained from an adult man with Graves' disease, either hyperthyroidism or ophthalmopathy (not recorded which).

At least ten counts were recorded for this clonotype. The chain uses TRBV24-1 and TRBJ1-5; D is undetermined. V lost 5 bases, J lost 3 bases, and 7 bases lay in between. The CDR3 covers 13 residues. Germline-derived CDR1 and CDR2 are KGHDR and SFDVKD. This chain's CDR3 is CATSGANNQPQHF. CDR3 DNA: TGTGCCACCAGTGGAGCCAACAATCAGCCCCAGCATTTT.

The CDR3 loop is CASSSDSFNYGYTF. In nucleotides, the CDR3 is TGTGCCAGCAGCTCGGACAGCTTTAACTATGGCTACACCTTC. The J gene is TRBJ1-2, the V gene TRBV7-9; possibly TRBD1 for D (6 bases). V was trimmed by 4 bases and J by 1 base, leaving 10 bases between them. The CDR3 spans 14 residues. Germline-derived CDR1 and CDR2 are SEHNR and FQNEAQ (reference sequence).

A word on this clonotype: The junction does not match germline at one end; this may be a read error. The V and J genes are TRBV15 and TRBJ1-3; possible D gene TRBD1, 5 bases. Per the germline V gene, CDR1 is LNHNV and CDR2 is YYDKDF (reference sequence). This CDR3 has 14 amino acids. The CDR3 region has the DNA TGTGCCACCAGCAGAGACGGAGCAGGGAACAGCATATATTTT. This gives the protein CATSRDGAGNSIYF. The full variable domain, its missing parts supplied by reference TRBV15 and TRBJ1-3, is DAMVIQNPRYQVTQFGKPVTLSCSQTLNHNVMYWYQQKSSQAPKLLFHYYDKDFNNEADTPDNFQSRRPNTSFCFLDIRSPGLGDTAMYLCATSRDGAGNSIYFGEGSWLTVV.

The rearrangement uses TRBV29-1 and TRBJ2-2; perhaps D is TRBD1 or TRBD2 (7 bases each). Trimming cost V 1 base and J 4 bases, with 13 bases left between them. This CDR3 has 15 amino acids. CDR1 SQVTM and CDR2 ANQGSEA come from the germline V gene. The CDR3 region has the DNA TGCAGCGTTGAAGGACAGGGAGGGAGCACCGGGGAGCTGTTTTTT. Amino acid sequence: CSVEGQGGSTGELFF.

The V gene is TRBV28, the J gene TRBJ1-2; D perhaps matches TRBD1 (5 bases). Per germline, CDR1 MDHEN and CDR2 SYDVKM. This CDR3 is built from 14 residues. With 7 bases removed from V and 3 bases from J, the gap between germline ends came to 15 bases. The CDR3 here is CASTGPARDYGYTF. The DNA of the CDR3 is TGTGCCAGCACAGGGCCGGCTAGGGACTATGGCTACACCTTC.